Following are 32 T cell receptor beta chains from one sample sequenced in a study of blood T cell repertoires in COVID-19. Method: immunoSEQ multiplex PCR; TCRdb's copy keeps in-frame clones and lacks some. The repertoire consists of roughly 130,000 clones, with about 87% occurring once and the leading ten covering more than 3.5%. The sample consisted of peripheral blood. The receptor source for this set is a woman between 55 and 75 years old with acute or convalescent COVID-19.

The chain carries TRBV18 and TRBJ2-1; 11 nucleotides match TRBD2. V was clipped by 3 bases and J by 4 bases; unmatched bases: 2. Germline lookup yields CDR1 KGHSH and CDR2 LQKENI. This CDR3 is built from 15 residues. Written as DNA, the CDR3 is TGTGCCAGCTCACCGACTAGCGGGGCATACAATGAGCAGTTCTTC. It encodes CASSPTSGAYNEQFF.

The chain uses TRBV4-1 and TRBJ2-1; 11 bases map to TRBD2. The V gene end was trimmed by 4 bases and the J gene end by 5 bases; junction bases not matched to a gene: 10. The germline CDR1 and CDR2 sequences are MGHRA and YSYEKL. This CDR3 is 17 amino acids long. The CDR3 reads CASSPSPGTSGHNEQFF. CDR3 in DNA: TGCGCCAGCAGCCCATCGCCGGGGACTAGCGGACACAATGAGCAGTTCTTC.

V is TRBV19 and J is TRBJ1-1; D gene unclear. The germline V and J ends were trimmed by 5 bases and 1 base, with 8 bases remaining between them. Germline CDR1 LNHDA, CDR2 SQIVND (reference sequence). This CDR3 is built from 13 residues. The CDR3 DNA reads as TGTGCCAGTAGTTACAACCCGAACACTGAAGCTTTCTTT. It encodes CASSYNPNTEAFF.

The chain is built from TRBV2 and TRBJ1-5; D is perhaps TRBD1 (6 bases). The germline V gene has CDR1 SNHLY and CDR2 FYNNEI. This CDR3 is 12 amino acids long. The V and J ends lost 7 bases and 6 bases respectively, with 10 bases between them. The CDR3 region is CASTPGAQPQHF. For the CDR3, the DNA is TGTGCCAGCACGCCAGGGGCTCAGCCCCAGCATTTT.

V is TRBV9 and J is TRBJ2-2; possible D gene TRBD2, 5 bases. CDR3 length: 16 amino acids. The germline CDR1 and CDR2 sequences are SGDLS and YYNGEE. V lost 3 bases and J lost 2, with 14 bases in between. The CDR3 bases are TGTGCCAGCAGCGCCGGGGTGGGCCTCAACACCGGGGAGCTGTTTTTT. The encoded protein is CASSAGVGLNTGELFF.

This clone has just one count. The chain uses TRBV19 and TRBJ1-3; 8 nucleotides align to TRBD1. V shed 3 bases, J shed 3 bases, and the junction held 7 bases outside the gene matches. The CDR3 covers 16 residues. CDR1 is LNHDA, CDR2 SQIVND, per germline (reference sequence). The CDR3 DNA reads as TGTGCCAGTAGTATCCTTCAGGGGGCTTATGGAAACACCATATATTTT. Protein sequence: CASSILQGAYGNTIYF. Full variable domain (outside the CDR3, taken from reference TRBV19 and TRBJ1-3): DGGITQSPKYLFRKEGQNVTLSCEQNLNHDAMYWYRQDPGQGLRLIYYSQIVNDFQKGDIAEGYSVSREKKESFPLTVTSAQKNPTAFYLCASSILQGAYGNTIYFGEGSWLTVV.

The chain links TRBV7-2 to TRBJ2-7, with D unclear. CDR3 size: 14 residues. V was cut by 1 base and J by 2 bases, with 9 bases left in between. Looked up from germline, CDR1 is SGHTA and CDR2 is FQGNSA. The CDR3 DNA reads TGTGCCAGCAGCTTAGTTGGGCAAACCTACGAGCAGTACTTC. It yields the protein CASSLVGQTYEQYF.

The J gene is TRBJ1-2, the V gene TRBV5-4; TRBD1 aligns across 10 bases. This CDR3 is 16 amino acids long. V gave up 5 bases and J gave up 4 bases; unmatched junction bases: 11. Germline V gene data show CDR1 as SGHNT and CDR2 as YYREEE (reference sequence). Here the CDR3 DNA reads TGTGCCAGCAGAGCTTCCGGGACAGGGGAAAGCTATGGCTACACCTTC. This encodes CASRASGTGESYGYTF.

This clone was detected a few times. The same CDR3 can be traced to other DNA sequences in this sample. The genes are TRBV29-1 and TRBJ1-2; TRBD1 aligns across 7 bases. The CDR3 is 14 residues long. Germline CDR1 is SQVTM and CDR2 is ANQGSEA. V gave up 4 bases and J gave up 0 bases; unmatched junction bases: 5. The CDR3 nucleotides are TGCAGCGTTGGCGGGACAGCTTCTAACTATGGCTACACCTTC. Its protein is CSVGGTASNYGYTF. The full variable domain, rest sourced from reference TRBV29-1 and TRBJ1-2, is SAVISQKPSRDICQRGTSLTIQCQVDSQVTMMFWYRQQPGQSLTLIATANQGSEATYESGFVIDKFPISRPNLTFSTLTVSNMSPEDSSIYLCSVGGTASNYGYTFGSGTRLTVV.

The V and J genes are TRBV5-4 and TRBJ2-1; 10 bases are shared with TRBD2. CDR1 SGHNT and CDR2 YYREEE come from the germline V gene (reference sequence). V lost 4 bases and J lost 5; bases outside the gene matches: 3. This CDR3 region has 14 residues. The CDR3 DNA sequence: TGTGCCAGCAGCCATACTAGCGGGAACAATGAGCAGTTCTTC. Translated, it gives CASSHTSGNNEQFF.

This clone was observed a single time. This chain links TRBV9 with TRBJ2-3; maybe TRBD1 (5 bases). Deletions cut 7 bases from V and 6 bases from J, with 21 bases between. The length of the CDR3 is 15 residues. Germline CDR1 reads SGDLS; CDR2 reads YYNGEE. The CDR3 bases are TGTGCCAGCGACCTTCAGGGATCTAGTCTGGATACGCAGTATTTT. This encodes CASDLQGSSLDTQYF.

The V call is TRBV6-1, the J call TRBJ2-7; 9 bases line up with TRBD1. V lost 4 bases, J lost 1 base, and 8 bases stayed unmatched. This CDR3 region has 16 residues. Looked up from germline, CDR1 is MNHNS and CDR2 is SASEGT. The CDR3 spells CASSVTQGAPSYEQYV. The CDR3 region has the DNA TGTGCCAGCAGTGTTACACAGGGGGCCCCTTCCTACGAGCAGTACGTC.

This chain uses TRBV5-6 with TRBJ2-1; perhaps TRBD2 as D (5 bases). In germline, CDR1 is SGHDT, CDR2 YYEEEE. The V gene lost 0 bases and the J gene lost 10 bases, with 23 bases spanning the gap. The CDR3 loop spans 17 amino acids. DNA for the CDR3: TGTGCCAGCAGCTTGGACTCCCCCGGACTCGCCCCTGGAGAGCAGTTCTTC. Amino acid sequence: CASSLDSPGLAPGEQFF.

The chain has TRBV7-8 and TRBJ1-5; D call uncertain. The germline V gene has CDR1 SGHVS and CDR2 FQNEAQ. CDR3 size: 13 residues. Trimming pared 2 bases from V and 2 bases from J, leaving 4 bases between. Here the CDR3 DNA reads TGTGCCAGCAGCTTAACAGGCAATCAGCCCCAGCATTTT. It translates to CASSLTGNQPQHF.

The CDR3 loop is CASSHLAGGRDTQYF. In nucleotides, the CDR3 is TGTGCCAGCAGCCACCTAGCGGGAGGGAGAGATACGCAGTATTTT. V and J are TRBV7-6 and TRBJ2-3; 12 positions agree with TRBD2. Germline values: CDR1 SGHVS, CDR2 FNYEAQ. The J segment lost 5 bases and the V segment lost 5 bases, leaving 5 bases of the junction unmatched. This CDR3 has 15 amino acids.

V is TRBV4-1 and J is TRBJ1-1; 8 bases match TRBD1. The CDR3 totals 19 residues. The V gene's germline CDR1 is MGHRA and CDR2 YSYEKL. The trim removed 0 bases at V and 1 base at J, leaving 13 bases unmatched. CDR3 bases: TGCGCCAGCAGCCAAGATTTTGGGAGGCCAGGGGGCCAGAACACTGAAGCTTTCTTT. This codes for CASSQDFGRPGGQNTEAFF.

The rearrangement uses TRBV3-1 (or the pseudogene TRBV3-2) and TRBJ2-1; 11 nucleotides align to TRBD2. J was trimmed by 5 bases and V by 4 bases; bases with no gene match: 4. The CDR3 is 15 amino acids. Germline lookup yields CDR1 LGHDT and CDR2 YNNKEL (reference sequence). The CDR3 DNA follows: TGTGCCAGCAGCCTAGCGGGAGGGCCCCACAATGAGCAGTTCTTC. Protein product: CASSLAGGPHNEQFF.

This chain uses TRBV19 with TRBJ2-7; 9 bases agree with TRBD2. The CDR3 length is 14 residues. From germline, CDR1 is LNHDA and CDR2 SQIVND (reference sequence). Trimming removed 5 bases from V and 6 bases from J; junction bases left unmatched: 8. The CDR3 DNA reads TGTGCCAGTAGTTCCAAATGGACTAGCGCCGAGCAGTACGTC. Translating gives CASSSKWTSAEQYV.

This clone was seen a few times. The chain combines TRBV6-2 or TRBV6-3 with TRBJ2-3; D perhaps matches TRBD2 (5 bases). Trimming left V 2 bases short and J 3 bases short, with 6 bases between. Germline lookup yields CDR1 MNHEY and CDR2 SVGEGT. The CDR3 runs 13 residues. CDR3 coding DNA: TGTGCCAGCAGTTACGGGAGAACAGATACGCAGTATTTT. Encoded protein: CASSYGRTDTQYF.

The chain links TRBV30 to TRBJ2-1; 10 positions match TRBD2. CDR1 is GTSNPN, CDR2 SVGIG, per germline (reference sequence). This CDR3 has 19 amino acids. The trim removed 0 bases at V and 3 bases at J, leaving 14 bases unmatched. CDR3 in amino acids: CAWSVPSTPSGSNYNEQFF. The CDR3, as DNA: TGTGCCTGGAGTGTACCCTCAACCCCTAGCGGGAGTAACTACAATGAGCAGTTCTTC.

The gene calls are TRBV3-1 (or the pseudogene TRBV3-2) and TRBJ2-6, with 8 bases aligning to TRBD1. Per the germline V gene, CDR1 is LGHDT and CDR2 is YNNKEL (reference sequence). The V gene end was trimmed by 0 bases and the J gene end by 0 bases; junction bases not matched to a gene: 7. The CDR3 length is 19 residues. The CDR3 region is CASSQDFGQGSSGANVLTF. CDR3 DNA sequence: TGTGCCAGCAGCCAAGATTTCGGACAGGGAAGCTCTGGGGCCAACGTCCTGACTTTC.

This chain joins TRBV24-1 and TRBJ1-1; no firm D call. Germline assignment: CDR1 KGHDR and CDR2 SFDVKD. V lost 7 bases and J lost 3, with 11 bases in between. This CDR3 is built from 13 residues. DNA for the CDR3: TGTGCCACCAGCGACGGGGAGGACACTGAAGCTTTCTTT. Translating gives CATSDGEDTEAFF.

The CDR3: CASSLEGWGEYGYTF. The CDR3 region has the DNA TGCGCCAGCAGCTTGGAAGGCTGGGGGGAGTATGGCTACACCTTC. This chain connects TRBV5-1 to TRBJ1-2, with a possible D match to TRBD1 (5 bases). The CDR3 loop spans 15 amino acids. The V gene's germline CDR1 is SGHRS and CDR2 YFSETQ. V lost 0 bases to trimming and J lost 5 bases, with 14 bases between them.

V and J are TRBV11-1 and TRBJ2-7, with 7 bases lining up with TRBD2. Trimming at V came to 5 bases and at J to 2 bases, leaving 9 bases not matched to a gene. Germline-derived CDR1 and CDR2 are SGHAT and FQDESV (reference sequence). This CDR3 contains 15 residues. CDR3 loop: CASSVVGGSPYEQYF. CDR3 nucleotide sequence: TGTGCCAGCAGCGTTGTGGGCGGGAGCCCCTACGAGCAGTACTTC.

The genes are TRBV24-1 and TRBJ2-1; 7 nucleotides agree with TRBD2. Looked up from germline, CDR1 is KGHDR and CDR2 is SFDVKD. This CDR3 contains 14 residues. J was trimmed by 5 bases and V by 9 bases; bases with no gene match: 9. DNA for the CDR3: TGTGCCACCGGGGGGGTTTTGGGTAACAATGAGCAGTTCTTC. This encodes CATGGVLGNNEQFF.

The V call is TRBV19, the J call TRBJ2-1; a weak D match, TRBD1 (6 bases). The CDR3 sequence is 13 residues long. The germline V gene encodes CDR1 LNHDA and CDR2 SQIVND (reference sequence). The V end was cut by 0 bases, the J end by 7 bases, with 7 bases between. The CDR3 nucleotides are TGTGCCAGTAGTATAGAAGGGGGTAATGAGCAGTTCTTC. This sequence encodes CASSIEGGNEQFF.

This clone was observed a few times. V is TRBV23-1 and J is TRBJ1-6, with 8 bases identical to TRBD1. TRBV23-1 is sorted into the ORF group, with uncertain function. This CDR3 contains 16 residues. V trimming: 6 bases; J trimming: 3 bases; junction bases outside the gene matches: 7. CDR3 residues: CASRQMGQDYNSPLHF. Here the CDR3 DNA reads TGCGCCAGCAGACAAATGGGACAGGACTATAATTCACCCCTCCACTTT.

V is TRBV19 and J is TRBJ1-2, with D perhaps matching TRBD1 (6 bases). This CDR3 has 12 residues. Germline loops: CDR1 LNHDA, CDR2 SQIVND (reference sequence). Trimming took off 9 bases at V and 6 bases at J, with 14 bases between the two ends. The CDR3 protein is CASRQAPNGYTF. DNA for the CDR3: TGTGCCAGCCGACAGGCTCCGAATGGCTACACCTTC.

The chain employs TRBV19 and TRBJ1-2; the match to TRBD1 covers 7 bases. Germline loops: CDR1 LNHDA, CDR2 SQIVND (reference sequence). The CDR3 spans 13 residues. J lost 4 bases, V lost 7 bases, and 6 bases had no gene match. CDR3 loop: CASNTRQGYGYTF. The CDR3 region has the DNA TGTGCCAGTAACACCCGACAGGGCTATGGCTACACCTTC.

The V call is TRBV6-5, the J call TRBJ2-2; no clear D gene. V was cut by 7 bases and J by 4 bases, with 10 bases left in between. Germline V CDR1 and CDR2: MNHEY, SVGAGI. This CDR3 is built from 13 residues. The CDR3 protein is CASMMAVTGELFF. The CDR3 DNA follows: TGTGCCAGCATGATGGCAGTCACCGGGGAGCTGTTTTTT.

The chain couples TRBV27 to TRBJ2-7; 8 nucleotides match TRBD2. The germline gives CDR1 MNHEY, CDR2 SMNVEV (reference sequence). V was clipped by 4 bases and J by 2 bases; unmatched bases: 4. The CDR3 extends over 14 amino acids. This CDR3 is CASSYIAGPYEQYF. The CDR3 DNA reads TGTGCCAGCAGTTACATAGCGGGACCCTACGAGCAGTACTTC.

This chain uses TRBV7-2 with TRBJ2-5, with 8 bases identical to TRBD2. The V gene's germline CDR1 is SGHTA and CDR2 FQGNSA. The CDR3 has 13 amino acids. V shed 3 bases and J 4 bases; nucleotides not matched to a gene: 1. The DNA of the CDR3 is TGTGCCAGCAGCTTTACTAGCGGAGAGACCCAGTACTTC. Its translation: CASSFTSGETQYF. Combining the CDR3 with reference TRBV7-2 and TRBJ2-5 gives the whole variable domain GAGVSQSPSNKVTEKGKDVELRCDPISGHTALYWYRQSLGQGLEFLIYFQGNSAPDKSGLPSDRFSAERTGGSVSTLTIQRTQQEDSAVYLCASSFTSGETQYFGPGTRLLVL.